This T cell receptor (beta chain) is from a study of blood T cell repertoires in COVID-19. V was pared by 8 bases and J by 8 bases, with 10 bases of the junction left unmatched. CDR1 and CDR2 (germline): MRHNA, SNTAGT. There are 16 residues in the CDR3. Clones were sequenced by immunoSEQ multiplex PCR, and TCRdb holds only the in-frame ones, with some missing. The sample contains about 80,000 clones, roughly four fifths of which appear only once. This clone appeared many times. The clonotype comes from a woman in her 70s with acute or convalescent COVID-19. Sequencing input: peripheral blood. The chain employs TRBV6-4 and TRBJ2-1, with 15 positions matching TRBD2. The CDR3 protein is CASGDGLAGGIDEQFF. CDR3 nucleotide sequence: TGTGCCAGCGGGGATGGACTAGCGGGAGGGATAGATGAGCAGTTCTTC.